This TCR beta chain was obtained from a study of blood T cell repertoires in COVID-19 (dated by TCRdb to about 2020). About the study as a whole: Samples from collaborators originated in the United States, Italy and Spain and spanned both the acute and convalescent phases of COVID-19. Sample metadata almost always included a de-identified subject ID, COVID-19 status, age in years and sex. Deeply sampled blood TCRbeta repertoires from subjects exposed to, actively infected with, or recovered from COVID-19 were included in the dataset. The samples were drawn from two sources: the first 160 participants of the ongoing ImmuneRACE study, and approximately 1,300 subjects contributed by 6 global collaborators. Where available, HLA class I and class II types were obtained from metadata supplied by the sample provider rather than from assay-based typing. The material from the prospective study consisted of cDNA or gDNA derived from T cells, B-cell-depleted T cells, or PBMCs. The repertoires were made available in a free public database intended to serve as a resource for research on the immune response to SARS-CoV-2. Paper-wide results and their limitations: Clinical and demographic metadata were provided uncurated, with the amount varying by source and participant.

Its CDR3 holds 13 amino acids, cysteine through phenylalanine. Only the CDR3 portion is preserved as DNA: 39 bases, with reading frame beginning at the first base. Based on the germline V gene, the CDR1 and CDR2 sequences are KGHSH and LQKENI. Trimming removed 0 bases from V and 3 bases from J, leaving 5 bases between the germline ends. Regarding this clone: Its antigen target is currently unknown. No much larger clone exists at a distance of one base, and base qualities are not known.

Each collaborating institution followed its own protocols to collect whole blood in K2EDTA tubes. For TCRbeta analysis, collaborators shipped samples in one of three forms: frozen whole blood, isolated PBMCs, or DNA extracted from either of those sample types. The immunoSEQ Assay, a bias-controlled multiplex PCR, was used to amplify TCRbeta CDR3 regions from genomic DNA. For the original study's pipeline: The number of nucleated cells in each sample was estimated by amplification of reference gene primers within the assay. Sequence reads were collapsed and filtered to measure the absolute abundance of every unique TCRbeta CDR3 rearrangement. For each sample, productive Simpson clonality was calculated by taking the square root of Simpson's diversity index across productive rearrangements. The immuneACCESS repertoire file appears here via TCRdb, limited to in-frame rearrangements. These files lack a portion of the clones; in checked studies, under half of the deficit traces to unresolved V genes, and the cause of the others is not known. Clonal size and the V and J genes are those of that table, whereas D and trimming came from the DNA. In this sample the table shows about 120,000 clones, over 75% of which occur a single time. Approximately 30% of the sample lies in the top ten.

This receptor was identified in an elderly woman with acute or convalescent COVID-19. Sequenced material: peripheral blood. This receptor chain uses TRBV18 and TRBJ1-1, with the D gene too uncertain to name. The CDR3 region: CASSPPEDTEAFF. The DNA sequence reads TGTGCCAGCTCACCACCGGAGGACACTGAAGCTTTCTTT.